The next 20 T cell receptor beta chains were all read from a single sample in a study of lymphopenia after photon versus proton radiotherapy. The table came from immunoSEQ multiplex PCR; TCRdb's copy has only in-frame clones and leaves some out. Here the sample spans 25,000 to 30,000 clones, roughly four fifths being singletons. Sequenced material: peripheral blood, taken from a patient treated with photon-based radiotherapy. These TCRs come from a woman between 50 and 59 years old with pancreatic cancer.

The gene calls are TRBV9 and TRBJ1-2; D unclear. The CDR3 totals 11 residues. Germline V lookup: CDR1 SGDLS, CDR2 YYNGEE. V lost 3 bases to trimming and J lost 6 bases, with 6 bases between them. DNA of the CDR3: TGTGCCAGCAGCGCCGCGAATGGCTACACCTTC. It specifies CASSAANGYTF. The full variable domain, completed using reference TRBV9 and TRBJ1-2, is DSGVTQTPKHLITATGQRVTLRCSPRSGDLSVYWYQQSLDQGLQFLIQYYNGEERAKGNILERFSAQQFPDLHSELNLSSLELGDSALYFCASSAANGYTFGSGTRLTVV.

Only one count was recorded for this clone. V usage is TRBV7-3 and J usage is TRBJ1-1; TRBD1 agrees at 8 bases. CDR1 is SGHTA and CDR2 is FQGTGA in the germline V gene. The ends lost 5 bases at V and 1 base at J; junction bases unmatched: 3. The length of the CDR3 is 14 residues. The CDR3 spells CASSTGQGNTEAFF. In DNA form, the CDR3 reads TGTGCCAGCAGCACCGGACAGGGGAACACTGAAGCTTTCTTT. Full variable domain (remainder filled in from reference TRBV7-3 and TRBJ1-1): GAGVSQTPSNKVTEKGKYVELRCDPISGHTALYWYRQSLGQGPEFLIYFQGTGAADDSGLPNDRFFAVRPEGSVSTLKIQRTERGDSAVYLCASSTGQGNTEAFFGQGTRLTVV.

This clone was observed once. The rearrangement joins TRBV4-1 to TRBJ1-4; D not certain. The CDR3 has 13 amino acids. The V end was cut by 4 bases, the J end by 5 bases, with 8 bases between. The V gene's germline CDR1 is MGHRA and CDR2 YSYEKL. CDR3 nucleotide sequence: TGCGCCAGCAGCCTACGGGTGAATGAAAAACTGTTTTTT. It is translated as CASSLRVNEKLFF.

V is TRBV23-1 and J is TRBJ2-7; 9 bases agree with TRBD2. TRBV23-1 is noted as an ORF with a role that remains uncertain. This CDR3 spans 18 amino acids. The junction had 12 bases not matched to a gene; V was cut back by 0 bases and J by 3 bases. The CDR3 nucleotides are TGCGCCAGCAGTCAATCGCCTAGCGGGGACCGCCCAAACTACGAGCAGTACTTC. It yields the protein CASSQSPSGDRPNYEQYF.

This chain uses TRBV5-1 with TRBJ1-2; perhaps TRBD1 as D (6 bases). From germline, CDR1 is SGHRS and CDR2 YFSETQ. The CDR3 spans 13 residues. V lost 4 bases, J lost 7 bases, and 14 bases lay in between. The CDR3 sequence is CASSPLQGIGYTF. The CDR3, as DNA: TGCGCCAGCAGCCCGTTACAGGGTATTGGCTACACCTTC.

This clone appeared a few times. This chain uses TRBV29-1 with TRBJ1-5; D not resolved. Trimming removed 4 bases at V and 4 bases at J, with 11 bases between. Germline V CDR1 and CDR2: SQVTM, ANQGSEA. This CDR3 has 13 residues. The CDR3 loop reads CSVGQTLNQPQHF. The CDR3 coding sequence is TGCAGCGTTGGTCAGACACTTAATCAGCCCCAGCATTTT.

The chain recombines TRBV7-9 with TRBJ1-3, with 7 bases fitting TRBD1. With V trimmed by 4 bases and J by 2 bases, 2 bases remained unmatched. This CDR3 comprises 14 residues. The germline V gene has CDR1 SEHNR and CDR2 FQNEAQ (reference sequence). The CDR3 is CASSSQGTGNTIYF. The CDR3 DNA reads TGTGCCAGCAGCTCACAGGGGACTGGAAACACCATATATTTT.

This chain links TRBV19 with TRBJ1-4, with D hard to call. The V gene lost 3 bases and the J gene lost 5 bases, with 13 bases spanning the gap. This CDR3 spans 15 amino acids. From germline, CDR1 is LNHDA and CDR2 SQIVND (reference sequence). CDR3 sequence: CASSMVRPNNEKLFF. The DNA for the CDR3 is TGTGCCAGTAGTATGGTAAGGCCGAACAATGAAAAACTGTTTTTT. Drawing the rest from reference TRBV19 and TRBJ1-4, the complete variable domain is DGGITQSPKYLFRKEGQNVTLSCEQNLNHDAMYWYRQDPGQGLRLIYYSQIVNDFQKGDIAEGYSVSREKKESFPLTVTSAQKNPTAFYLCASSMVRPNNEKLFFGSGTQLSVL.

This clone is a singleton in its sample. This chain links TRBV2 with TRBJ2-4; 9 bases are a match to TRBD1. The CDR3 length is 13 residues. Trimming removed 7 bases from V and 6 bases from J; junction bases left unmatched: 4. CDR1 is SNHLY, CDR2 FYNNEI, per germline. CDR3 sequence (DNA): TGTGCCAGCACTGGGACAGGGAGAAACATTCAGTACTTC. Translation: CASTGTGRNIQYF.

V usage is TRBV27 and J usage is TRBJ2-1; D perhaps matches TRBD1 (6 bases). The CDR3 extends over 14 amino acids. CDR1 is MNHEY, CDR2 SMNVEV, per germline (reference sequence). The V gene lost 4 bases and the J gene lost 9 bases, with 16 bases spanning the gap. The CDR3: CASSSFVGTTEQFF. Here the CDR3 DNA reads TGTGCCAGCAGTTCCTTCGTCGGGACAACTGAGCAGTTCTTC.

The chain employs TRBV29-1 and TRBJ2-3, with 7 bases identical to TRBD2. CDR1 is SQVTM and CDR2 is ANQGSEA in the germline V gene. The V and J ends lost 6 bases and 5 bases, in that order; junction bases with no gene match: 8. This CDR3 region has 13 residues. The CDR3 region has the DNA TGCAGCGTCCCTGGGCGGGAGTTAGATACGCAGTATTTT. It is translated as CSVPGRELDTQYF.

The chain recombines TRBV7-2 with TRBJ1-1, with no clear D. Germline CDR1 is SGHTA and CDR2 is FQGNSA. CDR3 length: 14 residues. Between the trimmed V and J ends, which lost 1 base and 2 bases, there was a span of 8 bases. CDR3 nucleotide sequence: TGTGCCAGCAGCTTAGATGGGGTCAACACTGAAGCTTTCTTT. Translation gives CASSLDGVNTEAFF.

The gene calls are TRBV9 and TRBJ2-1; perhaps D is TRBD1 or TRBD2 (6 bases each). This CDR3 is 16 amino acids long. The V gene's germline CDR1 is SGDLS and CDR2 YYNGEE. V gave up 3 bases and J gave up 4 bases, with 17 bases separating them. CDR3: CASSAASGALYNEQFF. Written as DNA, the CDR3 is TGTGCCAGCAGCGCGGCTTCGGGGGCTTTATACAATGAGCAGTTCTTC.

The rearrangement links TRBV9 to TRBJ1-1; maybe TRBD1 (5 bases). CDR1 SGDLS and CDR2 YYNGEE come from the germline V gene. CDR3 length: 15 amino acids. Trimming pared 0 bases from V and 4 bases from J, leaving 13 bases between. CDR3 nucleotides: TGTGCCAGCAGCGTAGGGGACCAATATAGCACTGAAGCTTTCTTT. Its translation: CASSVGDQYSTEAFF.

The chain uses TRBV27 and TRBJ2-7, with 7 bases fitting TRBD2. Per the germline V gene, CDR1 is MNHEY and CDR2 is SMNVEV (reference sequence). This CDR3 is built from 14 residues. The V and J ends lost 5 bases and 3 bases, in that order; junction bases with no gene match: 7. CDR3 DNA sequence: TGTGCCAGCAGTCCTGGACTAGGCCTCTACGAGCAGTACTTC. This gives the protein CASSPGLGLYEQYF.

V and J are TRBV10-1 and TRBJ1-1, with TRBD1 matching 8 bases. Germline CDR1 is WNHNN and CDR2 is SYGVQD (reference sequence). The J segment lost 11 bases and the V segment lost 4 bases, leaving 15 bases of the junction unmatched. CDR3 size: 15 residues. CDR3 nucleotides: TGCGCCAGCAGTGCGGGGACAGGTCCCGAGGCTGGGGCTTTCTTT. It codes for CASSAGTGPEAGAFF.

In DNA, the CDR3 is TGTGCCAGCAGTCGGGACAGGGGAAGGGAAAAACTGTTTTTT. This encodes CASSRDRGREKLFF. The chain uses TRBV2 and TRBJ1-4; 10 bases fit TRBD1. There are 14 residues in the CDR3. Germline V CDR1 and CDR2: SNHLY, FYNNEI. V lost 5 bases and J lost 8; bases outside the gene matches: 5.

This clone showed up just a few times. The V gene is TRBV6-5, the J gene TRBJ2-2, with D tentatively TRBD2 (5 bases). V lost 6 bases, J lost 2 bases, and 13 bases lay in between. CDR1 and CDR2 from the germline V gene are MNHEY and SVGAGI. The CDR3 totals 15 residues. This CDR3 is CASSTVTGNTGELFF. The CDR3 DNA is TGTGCCAGCAGCACCGTAACGGGAAACACCGGGGAGCTGTTTTTT.

The chain carries TRBV28 and TRBJ2-3; 8 bases fit TRBD1. With 7 bases clipped from V and 10 bases from J, the junction kept 4 bases outside the gene matches. The CDR3 has 11 amino acids. Germline V gene lookup returns CDR1 MDHEN and CDR2 SYDVKM. The CDR3 is CASTTTGAQYF. CDR3 in DNA: TGTGCCAGCACCACGACAGGGGCGCAGTATTTT.

J is TRBJ2-4 and V is TRBV21-1; the table's TRBD2 call for D was not verified on the DNA. TRBV21-1 is a known pseudogene. The CDR3 extends over 21 amino acids. The CDR3 loop is CASSKITIPTTGGRAKNIQYF. CDR3 in DNA: TGTGCCAGCAGCAAAATAACGATTCCTACGACGGGAGGGAGAGCCAAAAACATTCAGTACTTC.